The 2 T cell receptor beta chains below were found in one sample sequenced in a study of Ad26.COV2.S vaccination and SARS-CoV-2 variants (dated by TCRdb to the early 2020s). Library preparation used the immunoSEQ multiplex PCR assay. Entries here come from immuneACCESS through TCRdb and include only in-frame sequences with V and J called. Some clones fail to appear in such tables; in the studies checked, an unresolved V gene covers under half of the shortfall, and the cause of the remainder is unknown. The sample includes around 270,000 clones, with around 88% observed a single time. The ten largest clones add up to approximately 3% of the sample. Sample treatment or condition, as interpreted from the label and publication: over 15 received Ad26.COV2.S at low or high dose, single or two shots; five or six received placebo; per-sample allocation not given. Repertoires of vaccine and placebo recipients were sequenced from samples collected on day 63 after the first injection.

Here the sequenced sample was peripheral blood, taken in a trial of Ad26.COV2.S vaccine versus placebo. The receptors were gathered from a person between 18 and 65 years old who received the Ad26.COV2.S COVID-19 vaccine or a placebo.

The chain is built from TRBV29-1 and TRBJ2-5; D is uncertain. Trimming took 5 bases from V and 4 from J, leaving 11 bases between them. The germline gives CDR1 SQVTM, CDR2 ANQGSEA. The CDR3 contains 12 residues. The DNA for the CDR3 is TGCAGCGTTCGGGTGTGGCCAGAGACCCAGTACTTC. It translates to CSVRVWPETQYF.

This chain joins TRBV5-1 and TRBJ2-2, with 14 nucleotides matching TRBD2. Per germline, CDR1 SGHRS and CDR2 YFSETQ. After removal of 2 bases from V and 2 bases from J, the junction contained 5 bases not matched to a gene. There are 18 residues in the CDR3. This chain's CDR3 is CASSLRTSGGLNTGELFF. The CDR3 DNA follows: TGCGCCAGCAGCTTACGGACTAGCGGGGGGCTTAACACCGGGGAGCTGTTTTTT.